These T cell receptor beta chains were read from a single sample in a study of Tregs in tolerant kidney transplant recipients. Data came from immunoSEQ multiplex PCR; TCRdb stores just in-frame clones and leaves some out. The data contain about 44,000 clones, roughly 95% of them singletons. The antigens for these receptors are not known. The sequenced material came from Tregs from blood cultured with allogeneic cells. Source of these receptors: a human donor in good health. The CDR3 runs from the conserved cysteine through the conserved F or W. A D gene is named only where the DNA matches it firmly. The size entry is marked missing in some rows and otherwise reads once, few, many or a size class.

NA,NA,TRBJ2-1,TRBV11-1,CASSGGPQTYNEQFF,TGTGCCAGCAGCGGGGGACCTCAAACCTACAATGAGCAGTTCTTC
NA,TRBD1,TRBJ2-7,TRBV18,CASSPGPGTVYEQYF,TGTGCCAGCTCACCGGGGCCGGGGACAGTCTACGAGCAGTACTTC
NA,NA,TRBJ2-3,TRBV9,CASSSPKLGGDTQYF,TGTGCCAGCAGCTCACCCAAACTTGGGGGAGATACGCAGTATTTT
NA,TRBD2,TRBJ2-3,TRBV18,CASSPPASGASTDTQYF,TGTGCCAGCTCACCTCCGGCTAGCGGGGCTAGCACAGATACGCAGTATTTT
NA,NA,TRBJ1-1,TRBV6-5,CASSYLGRFEAFF,TGTGCCAGCAGTTACCTAGGACGGTTTGAAGCTTTCTTT
NA,NA,TRBJ1-2,TRBV2,CASSGFAHGYTF,TGTGCCAGCAGTGGGTTTGCGCATGGCTACACCTTC
NA,NA,TRBJ2-7,TRBV6-5,CASSHGPYYEQYF,TGTGCCAGCAGCCACGGACCCTACTACGAGCAGTACTTC
NA,NA,TRBJ1-1,TRBV19,CASSIGQGWTEAFF,TGTGCCAGTAGTATCGGGCAGGGATGGACTGAAGCTTTCTTT
NA,NA,TRBJ2-1,TRBV5-3,CARSLIPLRGQFF,TGTGCCAGAAGCTTGATACCCCTACGGGGACAGTTCTTC
NA,NA,TRBJ2-2,TRBV18,CASSPRVPNTGELFF,TGTGCCAGCTCACCGAGGGTGCCGAACACCGGGGAGCTGTTTTTT
NA,TRBD2,TRBJ2-7,TRBV6-6,CASSPTSGGLYEQYF,TGTGCCAGCAGCCCGACGAGCGGGGGACTCTACGAGCAGTACTTC
NA,NA,TRBJ2-1,TRBV2,CASSEDSYNEQFF,TGTGCCAGCAGTGAAGACTCCTACAATGAGCAGTTCTTC
once,TRBD2,TRBJ2-1,TRBV7-8,CASSLLAGAASYNEQFF,TGTGCCAGCAGCTTACTAGCGGGAGCAGCCTCCTACAATGAGCAGTTCTTC
NA,NA,TRBJ2-1,TRBV7-8,CASSFPNYNEQFF,TGTGCCAGCAGCTTCCCTAATTACAATGAGCAGTTCTTC